This is a list of T cell receptor beta chains from one sample in a study of control samples from healthy donors and cancer patients. Sequencing used immunoSEQ multiplex PCR; TCRdb keeps in-frame clones, though not all of them. The sample gives some 120,000 clones, over 75% of which show up once; about 8.7% is in the top ten. Sequencing was performed on blood. Source of these receptors: a man aged 35-49 years in good health. CDR3s include the opening cysteine and the closing phenylalanine or tryptophan. The D gene is left open where the match is weak. Clone sizes are given selectively: once, few, many, or a class where the clone is expanded.

TRBD1	TRBV11-3	-	TRBJ2-1	CASSLVGQGAVEQFF	TGTGCCAGCAGCTTAGTAGGACAGGGGGCCGTTGAGCAGTTCTTC
-	TRBV4-1	-	TRBJ1-1	CASSEGPGGGTEAFF	TGCGCCAGCAGCGAAGGTCCGGGGGGGGGCACTGAAGCTTTCTTT
-	TRBV11-1	-	TRBJ2-5	CASSLEYSPGETQYF	TGTGCCAGCAGCTTAGAGTACTCCCCCGGGGAGACCCAGTACTTC
-	TRBV10-2	-	TRBJ2-7	CASSDPIHPSYEQYF	TGCGCCAGCAGTGACCCGATCCATCCCTCCTACGAGCAGTACTTC
TRBD1	TRBV15	-	TRBJ1-4	CATSGGTATNEKLFF	TGTGCCACCAGCGGAGGGACAGCAACTAATGAAAAACTGTTTTTT
-	TRBV5-4	-	TRBJ1-4	CASSSYRASPDNEKLFF	TGTGCCAGCAGCTCTTACAGGGCCTCTCCGGATAATGAAAAACTGTTTTTT
-	TRBV10-3	-	TRBJ1-6	CAISAGGGSYNSPLHF	TGTGCCATCAGTGCCGGGGGGGGTTCCTATAATTCACCCCTCCACTTT
TRBD2	TRBV2	-	TRBJ2-3	CASKEQAGGTTDTQYF	TGTGCCAGCAAGGAACAAGCGGGGGGTACCACAGATACGCAGTATTTT
TRBD2	TRBV7-2	-	TRBJ2-1	CASSKLGGNEQFF	TGTGCCAGCAGCAAACTCGGGGGGAATGAGCAGTTCTTC
TRBD2	TRBV5-1	few	TRBJ2-3	CASSFRTSGTDTQYF	TGCGCCAGCAGCTTCCGGACTAGCGGCACAGATACGCAGTATTTT
-	TRBV5-1	-	TRBJ1-2	CASSLGGAGYTF	TGCGCCAGCAGCTTGGGGGGCGCTGGCTACACCTTC
-	TRBV19	-	TRBJ2-5	CASSKGRGETQYF	TGTGCCAGTAGTAAGGGAAGGGGAGAGACCCAGTACTTC
-	TRBV5-1	-	TRBJ2-2	CASSARTSNTGELFF	TGCGCCAGCAGCGCTCGGACTTCGAACACCGGGGAGCTGTTTTTT
TRBD2	TRBV18	-	TRBJ2-5	CASSSSGGATETQYF	TGTGCCAGCTCATCTAGCGGGGGGGCCACGGAGACCCAGTACTTC
TRBD1	TRBV5-5	-	TRBJ1-2	CASSPMTGMYGYTF	TGTGCCAGCAGCCCAATGACAGGGATGTATGGCTACACCTTC
TRBD2	TRBV9	-	TRBJ2-2	CASSAYGLATRELFF	TGTGCCAGCAGCGCCTATGGACTAGCGACCCGGGAGCTGTTTTTT
-	TRBV5-1	-	TRBJ2-7	CASSLAVGAGNYEQYF	TGCGCCAGCAGCTTGGCGGTGGGGGCGGGAAACTACGAGCAGTACTTC
-	TRBV6-5	-	TRBJ1-3	CASSYYGRGGGNTIYF	TGTGCCAGCAGTTACTATGGCAGAGGGGGGGGAAACACCATATATTTT
-	TRBV25-1	-	TRBJ2-5	CASSEETQYF	TGTGCCAGCAGTGAAGAGACCCAGTACTTC
TRBD2	TRBV7-2	-	TRBJ2-4	CASSLGSGTLAKNIQYF	TGTGCCAGCAGCTTGGGGAGCGGGACCCTAGCCAAAAACATTCAGTACTTC
-	TRBV5-1	-	TRBJ1-2	CASSNGTSYGYTF	TGCGCCAGCAGCAACGGGACTTCTTATGGCTACACCTTC
TRBD1	TRBV24-1	-	TRBJ1-2	CATSGPRDRGGYTF	TGTGCCACCAGTGGCCCCCGGGACAGGGGTGGCTACACCTTC
-	TRBV29-1	-	TRBJ1-1	CSVPTGYDEAFF	TGCAGCGTTCCCACAGGGTATGATGAAGCTTTCTTT
-	TRBV2	-	TRBJ2-4	CASCTGGRVAKNIQYF	TGTGCCAGCTGCACCGGGGGCAGAGTAGCCAAAAACATTCAGTACTTC
-	TRBV20-1	-	TRBJ2-3	CSALGDTQYF	TGCAGTGCTTTGGGGGATACGCAGTATTTT